This T cell receptor beta chain was identified during a study of long-term antiretroviral therapy in people with HIV. Study-level results: The study found narrower CDR3 length ranges in HIV repertoires than in controls.

About this clone: The target antigen is unknown.

The CDR3 is 15 residues long. Per germline, CDR1 PRHDT and CDR2 FYEKMQ (reference sequence). With 3 bases removed from V and 5 bases from J, the gap between germline ends came to 16 bases. The libraries were made with immunoSEQ v3.0 at survey level. Here immunoSEQ multiplex PCR was the method, and the copy in TCRdb shows in-frame clones only, minus some. The data contain 14,000 or so clones, around 76% of them singletons. Material: unsorted PBMCs, obtained 3.1 years after starting antiretroviral therapy. V usage is TRBV13 and J usage is TRBJ1-1; D gene ambiguous. This TCR came from a man in his forties with HIV. For the CDR3, the DNA is TGTGCCAGCAGCTTCTATAGTTCGAAGAGGACTGAAGCTTTCTTT. It specifies CASSFYSSKRTEAFF. Combining the CDR3 with reference TRBV13 and TRBJ1-1 gives the whole variable domain AAGVIQSPRHLIKEKRETATLKCYPIPRHDTVYWYQQGPGQDPQFLISFYEKMQSDKGSIPDRFSAQQFSDYHSELNMSSLELGDSALYFCASSFYSSKRTEAFFGQGTRLTVV.